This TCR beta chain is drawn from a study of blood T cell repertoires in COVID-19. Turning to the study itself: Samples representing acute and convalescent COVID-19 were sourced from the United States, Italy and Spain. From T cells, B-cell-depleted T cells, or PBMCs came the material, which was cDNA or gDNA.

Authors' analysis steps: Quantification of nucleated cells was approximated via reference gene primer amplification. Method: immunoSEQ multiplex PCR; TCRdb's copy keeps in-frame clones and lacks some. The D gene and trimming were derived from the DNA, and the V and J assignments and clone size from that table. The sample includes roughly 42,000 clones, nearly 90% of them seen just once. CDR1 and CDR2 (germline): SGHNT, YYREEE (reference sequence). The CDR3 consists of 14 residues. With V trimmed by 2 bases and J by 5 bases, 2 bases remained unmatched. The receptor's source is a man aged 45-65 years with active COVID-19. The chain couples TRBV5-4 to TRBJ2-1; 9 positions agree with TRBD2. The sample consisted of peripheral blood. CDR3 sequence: CASSFPSGDNEQFF. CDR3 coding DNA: TGTGCCAGCAGCTTCCCTAGCGGGGACAATGAGCAGTTCTTC. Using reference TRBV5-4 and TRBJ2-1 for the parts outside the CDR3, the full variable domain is ETGVTQSPTHLIKTRGQQVTLRCSSQSGHNTVSWYQQALGQGPQFIFQYYREEENGRGNFPPRFSGLQFPNYSSELNVNALELDDSALYLCASSFPSGDNEQFFGPGTRLTVL.